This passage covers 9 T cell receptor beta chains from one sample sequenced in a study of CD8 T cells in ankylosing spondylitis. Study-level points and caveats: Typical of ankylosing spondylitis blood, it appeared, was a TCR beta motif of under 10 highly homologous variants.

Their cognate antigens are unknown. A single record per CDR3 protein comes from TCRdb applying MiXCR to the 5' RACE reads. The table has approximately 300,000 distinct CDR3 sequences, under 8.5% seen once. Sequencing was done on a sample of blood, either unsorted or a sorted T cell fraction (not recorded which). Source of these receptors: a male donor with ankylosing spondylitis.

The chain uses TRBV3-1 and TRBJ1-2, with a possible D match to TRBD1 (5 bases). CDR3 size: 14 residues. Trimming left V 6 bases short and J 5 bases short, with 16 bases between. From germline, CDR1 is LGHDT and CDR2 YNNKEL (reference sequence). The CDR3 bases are TGTGCCAGCAGAGGCCAGGGCGCGAGTTATGGCTACACCTTC. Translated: CASRGQGASYGYTF.

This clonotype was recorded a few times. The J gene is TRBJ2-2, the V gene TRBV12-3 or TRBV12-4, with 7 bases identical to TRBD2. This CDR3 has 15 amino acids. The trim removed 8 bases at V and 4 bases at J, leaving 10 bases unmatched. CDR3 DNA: TGTGCCAGCTATGGTTGGGAGGGCGGCACCGGGGAGCTGTTTTTT. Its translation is CASYGWEGGTGELFF.

The chain's CDR3 is CASSLRLDHTGELFF. The CDR3 DNA sequence: TGTGCCAGCAGCTTAAGACTAGATCACACCGGGGAGCTGTTTTTT. This chain links TRBV7-2 with TRBJ2-2; TRBD2 is a possible D gene (6 bases). This CDR3 has 15 amino acids. The V gene lost 2 bases and the J gene lost 3 bases, with 10 bases spanning the gap. The germline CDR1 and CDR2 sequences are SGHTA and FQGNSA.

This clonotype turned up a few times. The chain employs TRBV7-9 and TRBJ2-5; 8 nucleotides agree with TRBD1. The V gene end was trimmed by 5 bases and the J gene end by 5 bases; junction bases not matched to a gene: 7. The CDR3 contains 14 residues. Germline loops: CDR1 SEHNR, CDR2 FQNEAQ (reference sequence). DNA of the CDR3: TGTGCCAGCAGCCCCGGACAGGGTCGGGAGACCCAGTACTTC. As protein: CASSPGQGRETQYF. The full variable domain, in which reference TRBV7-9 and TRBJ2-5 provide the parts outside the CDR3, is DTGVSQNPRHKITKRGQNVTFRCDPISEHNRLYWYRQTLGQGPEFLTYFQNEAQLEKSRLLSDRFSAERPKGSFSTLEIQRTEQGDSAMYLCASSPGQGRETQYFGPGTRLLVL.

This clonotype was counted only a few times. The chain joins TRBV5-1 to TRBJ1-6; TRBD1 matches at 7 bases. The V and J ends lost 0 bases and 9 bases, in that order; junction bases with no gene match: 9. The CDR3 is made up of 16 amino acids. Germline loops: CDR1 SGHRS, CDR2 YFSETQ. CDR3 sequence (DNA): TGCGCCAGCAGCTTGGGATTTGGACAGGCGGCTTCACCCCTCCACTTT. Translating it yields CASSLGFGQAASPLHF.

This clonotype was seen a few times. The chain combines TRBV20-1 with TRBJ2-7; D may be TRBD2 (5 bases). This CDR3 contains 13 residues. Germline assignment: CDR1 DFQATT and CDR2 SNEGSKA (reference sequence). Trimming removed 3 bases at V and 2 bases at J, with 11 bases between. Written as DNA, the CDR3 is TGCAGTGCTAGCAAGGACGGGACCTACGAGCAGTACTTC. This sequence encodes CSASKDGTYEQYF.

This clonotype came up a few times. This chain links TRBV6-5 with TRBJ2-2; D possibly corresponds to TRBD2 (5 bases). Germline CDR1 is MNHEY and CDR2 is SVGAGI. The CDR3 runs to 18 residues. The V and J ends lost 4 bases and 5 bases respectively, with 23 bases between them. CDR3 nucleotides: TGTGCCAGCAGTTCTACTCTAGCAGGCCTCCGAGGTACCGGGGAGCTGTTTTTT. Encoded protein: CASSSTLAGLRGTGELFF.

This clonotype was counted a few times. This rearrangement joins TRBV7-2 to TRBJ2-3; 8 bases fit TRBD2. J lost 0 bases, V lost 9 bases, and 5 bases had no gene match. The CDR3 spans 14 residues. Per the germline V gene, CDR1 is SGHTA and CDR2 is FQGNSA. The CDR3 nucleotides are TGTGCCAGATCTAGCGGGCGTAGCACAGATACGCAGTATTTT. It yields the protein CARSSGRSTDTQYF. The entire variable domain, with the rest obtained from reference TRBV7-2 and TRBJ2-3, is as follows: GAGVSQSPSNKVTEKGKDVELRCDPISGHTALYWYRQSLGQGLEFLIYFQGNSAPDKSGLPSDRFSAERTGGSVSTLTIQRTQQEDSAVYLCARSSGRSTDTQYFGPGTRLTVL.

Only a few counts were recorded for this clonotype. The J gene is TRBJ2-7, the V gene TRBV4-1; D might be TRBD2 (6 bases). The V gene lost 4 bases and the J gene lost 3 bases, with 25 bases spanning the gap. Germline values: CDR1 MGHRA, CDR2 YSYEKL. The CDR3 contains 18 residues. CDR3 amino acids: CASSPHVARTTTVYEQYF. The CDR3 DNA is TGCGCCAGCAGCCCCCATGTCGCCCGGACTACGACTGTCTACGAGCAGTACTTC.